A single sample gave rise to the 15 T cell receptor beta chains below, sequenced in a study of blood T cell repertoires in COVID-19. Clones were sequenced by immunoSEQ multiplex PCR, and TCRdb holds only the in-frame ones, with some missing. This table has hundreds of thousands of clones, approximately 91% appearing once. Sequencing was carried out using peripheral blood. These receptors all come from a woman younger than 45 with COVID-19, enrolled during active disease.

The chain combines TRBV13 with TRBJ1-1; 11 nucleotides align to TRBD1. The CDR3 consists of 13 residues. V lost 5 bases, J lost 11 bases, and 7 bases stayed unmatched. Germline CDR1 and CDR2: PRHDT and FYEKMQ (reference sequence). The CDR3 DNA sequence: TGTGCCAGCAGCACCTCGGGACAGGGGGAGGCTTTCTTT. Protein: CASSTSGQGEAFF.

V usage is TRBV6-5 and J usage is TRBJ1-1; D is uncertain. CDR3 length: 13 residues. V lost 2 bases to trimming and J lost 2 bases, with 6 bases between them. Germline V gene sequence: CDR1 MNHEY, CDR2 SVGAGI. CDR3 bases: TGTGCCAGCAGTTACACACCAAACACTGAAGCTTTCTTT. As protein: CASSYTPNTEAFF.

This chain uses TRBV3-1 (or the pseudogene TRBV3-2) with TRBJ1-2; TRBD1 matches 7 bases. This CDR3 is built from 16 residues. Germline CDR1 LGHDT, CDR2 YNNKEL (reference sequence). The V gene end was trimmed by 0 bases and the J gene end by 1 base; junction bases not matched to a gene: 5. The CDR3 spells CASSQDLGGLNYGYTF. In DNA form, the CDR3 reads TGTGCCAGCAGCCAAGATTTAGGGGGCCTTAACTATGGCTACACCTTC.

V is TRBV11-2 and J is TRBJ1-5, with D unresolved. V lost 1 base, J lost 4 bases, and 5 bases lay in between. Germline V gives CDR1 SGHAT, CDR2 FQNNGV. The CDR3 loop spans 13 amino acids. The CDR3 DNA is TGTGCCAGCAGCTTAGGTCAGAATCAGCCCCAGCATTTT. Amino acid sequence: CASSLGQNQPQHF. Combining the CDR3 with reference TRBV11-2 and TRBJ1-5 gives the whole variable domain EAGVAQSPRYKIIEKRQSVAFWCNPISGHATLYWYQQILGQGPKLLIQFQNNGVVDDSQLPKDRFSAERLKGVDSTLKIQPAKLEDSAVYLCASSLGQNQPQHFGDGTRLSIL.

The V and J genes are TRBV3-1 (or the pseudogene TRBV3-2) and TRBJ1-5, with a weak D call TRBD1 (6 bases). Trimming stripped 0 bases from V and 0 bases from J, with 21 bases between. CDR1 and CDR2 (germline): LGHDT, YNNKEL (reference sequence). The length of the CDR3 is 20 residues. The CDR3 here is CASSQENSQGRDYSNQPQHF. The CDR3 DNA sequence: TGTGCCAGCAGCCAAGAAAATTCCCAGGGGAGAGACTATAGCAATCAGCCCCAGCATTTT.

The rearrangement uses TRBV28 and TRBJ1-1; TRBD1 might be the D (5 bases). The CDR3 spans 15 residues. Deletions cut 7 bases from V and 5 bases from J, with 20 bases between. Germline-derived CDR1 and CDR2 are MDHEN and SYDVKM. CDR3 amino acids: CASTTTGLLRTEAFF. In nucleotides, the CDR3 is TGTGCCAGCACCACTACAGGTCTCCTTCGGACTGAAGCTTTCTTT.

This sequence joins TRBV19 and TRBJ2-1; 8 nucleotides match TRBD2. V was clipped by 5 bases and J by 3 bases; unmatched bases: 9. CDR3 length equals 16 residues. CDR1 LNHDA and CDR2 SQIVND come from the germline V gene (reference sequence). DNA for the CDR3: TGTGCCAGTAGTCCCCAGGCGGGGGGTTTCTACAATGAGCAGTTCTTC. This translates into CASSPQAGGFYNEQFF.

The V gene is TRBV29-1, the J gene TRBJ2-3; D unclear. Trimming removed 2 bases from V and 2 bases from J, with 11 bases in between. Germline CDR1 SQVTM, CDR2 ANQGSEA. The CDR3 has 14 residues. The CDR3 reads CSVESGLTTDTQYF. CDR3 DNA sequence: TGCAGCGTTGAATCGGGTCTTACCACAGATACGCAGTATTTT.

The chain employs TRBV4-1 and TRBJ1-1; D is ambiguous. CDR1 MGHRA and CDR2 YSYEKL come from the germline V gene. The CDR3 runs 14 residues. V lost 4 bases to trimming and J lost 1 base, with 10 bases between them. Written as DNA, the CDR3 is TGCGCCAGCAGCCCCCCTTACGGGAACACTGAAGCTTTCTTT. This sequence encodes CASSPPYGNTEAFF.

The V call is TRBV19, the J call TRBJ2-1; 7 nucleotides align to TRBD1. Germline CDR1 reads LNHDA; CDR2 reads SQIVND (reference sequence). This CDR3 has 14 residues. Trimming cost V 7 bases and J 2 bases; bases outside gene matches: 5. The CDR3, as DNA: TGTGCCAGTACTCCCGGGACAGCCTACAATGAGCAGTTCTTC. Residues: CASTPGTAYNEQFF.

The genes are TRBV19 and TRBJ1-2; TRBD1 matches 7 bases. This CDR3 is built from 13 residues. The germline V gene encodes CDR1 LNHDA and CDR2 SQIVND (reference sequence). The V gene end was trimmed by 6 bases and the J gene end by 5 bases; junction bases not matched to a gene: 6. CDR3 nucleotides: TGTGCCAGTAGGGGGACAGTGGAGTATGGCTACACCTTC. Its translation is CASRGTVEYGYTF.

The chain uses TRBV29-1 and TRBJ2-5; maybe TRBD2 (6 bases). The germline gives CDR1 SQVTM, CDR2 ANQGSEA. The CDR3 sequence is 12 residues long. V lost 4 bases to trimming and J lost 8 bases, with 14 bases between them. Written as DNA, the CDR3 is TGCAGCGTTGGTGGAGGGGATACTACCCAGTACTTC. Its translation is CSVGGGDTTQYF.

The chain has TRBV19 and TRBJ2-5, with 7 positions matching TRBD2. The CDR3 has 15 residues. The V gene's germline CDR1 is LNHDA and CDR2 SQIVND (reference sequence). With 1 base clipped from V and 4 bases from J, the junction kept 6 bases outside the gene matches. CDR3 protein: CASSIGEGSGETQYF. The CDR3 DNA follows: TGTGCCAGTAGTATAGGGGAGGGTTCGGGAGAGACCCAGTACTTC.

The chain links TRBV6-5 to TRBJ2-7; 8 nucleotides match TRBD2. CDR1 and CDR2 from the germline V gene are MNHEY and SVGAGI. CDR3 length: 15 amino acids. V lost 2 bases to trimming and J lost 6 bases; unmatched junction nucleotides: 9. For the CDR3, the DNA is TGTGCCAGCAGTTACAATGCGGGAGGTCTCTCCGAGCAGTACTTC. Translating gives CASSYNAGGLSEQYF.

The rearrangement joins TRBV5-1 to TRBJ2-3; maybe TRBD1 (6 bases). The CDR3 covers 14 residues. The ends were cut back, 4 bases at V and 0 bases at J, with 9 bases in the middle. Germline-derived CDR1 and CDR2 are SGHRS and YFSETQ. The CDR3 loop reads CASSQGLSTDTQYF. The CDR3 coding sequence is TGCGCCAGCAGCCAGGGGTTAAGCACAGATACGCAGTATTTT.